Listed here are 32 T cell receptor beta chains from one sample, sequenced in a study of shared clonotypes between healthy human individuals. Only in-frame clones appear in the TCRdb table, and some are missing; sequencing was by immunoSEQ multiplex PCR. The sample lists some 800,000 clones; almost 95% were seen once. Terminally differentiated effector memory CD45RA+ cells were excluded by CCR7 positive selection of CD45RO-negative cells. What was sequenced was naive CD8+ T cells sorted from blood. All receptors derive from a man aged 25-45 years in good health.

This chain links TRBV15 with TRBJ2-7; TRBD1 matches at 8 bases. V gave up 3 bases and J gave up 5 bases; unmatched junction bases: 6. The CDR3 sequence is 14 residues long. CDR1 LNHNV and CDR2 YYDKDF come from the germline V gene (reference sequence). CDR3 amino acids: CATSSRGRRNEQYF. The CDR3 nucleotides read TGTGCCACCAGCAGCAGGGGGCGTCGCAACGAGCAGTACTTC.

In nucleotides, the CDR3 is TGTGCCAGTGAGGGGAGGGGAGGCTACGAGCAGTACTTC. It is translated as CASEGRGGYEQYF. The chain is built from TRBV6-1 and TRBJ2-7; 7 nucleotides align to TRBD2. The CDR3 runs 13 residues. Germline V gene data show CDR1 as MNHNS and CDR2 as SASEGT. V was clipped by 9 bases and J by 3 bases; unmatched bases: 8.

The gene calls are TRBV6-1 and TRBJ1-5, with D possibly being TRBD1 (5 bases). Per germline, CDR1 MNHNS and CDR2 SASEGT. The V end lost 4 bases, the J end lost 0 bases, and 19 bases lay between the germline ends. The CDR3 has 18 residues. This CDR3 reads CASSAPGAVVNSNQPQHF. The CDR3 DNA reads as TGTGCCAGCAGTGCTCCCGGGGCCGTTGTGAATAGCAATCAGCCCCAGCATTTT.

This clone was observed a single time. The V call is TRBV29-1, the J call TRBJ2-3; D is possibly TRBD2 (6 bases). CDR1 SQVTM and CDR2 ANQGSEA come from the germline V gene. The CDR3 loop spans 13 amino acids. V lost 0 bases to trimming and J lost 4 bases, with 8 bases between them. For the CDR3, the DNA is TGCAGCGTTGAAGACCCGGGGGCAGATACGCAGTATTTT. Translated, it gives CSVEDPGADTQYF.

The J gene is TRBJ1-1, the V gene TRBV27; D unresolved. CDR3 length: 13 amino acids. Germline V lookup: CDR1 MNHEY, CDR2 SMNVEV (reference sequence). The V gene lost 2 bases and the J gene lost 0 bases, with 4 bases spanning the gap. This chain's CDR3 is CASSLNMNTEAFF. CDR3 DNA: TGTGCCAGCAGTTTAAATATGAACACTGAAGCTTTCTTT.

The chain uses TRBV11-3 and TRBJ1-1; TRBD1 agrees at 10 bases. The CDR3 has 13 residues. From germline, CDR1 is SGHNT and CDR2 YENEEA. Trimming at V came to 6 bases and at J to 3 bases, leaving 1 base not matched to a gene. This CDR3 is CASRGTGDTEAFF. CDR3 bases: TGTGCCAGCAGGGGGACAGGGGACACTGAAGCTTTCTTT. Drawing the rest from reference TRBV11-3 and TRBJ1-1, the complete variable domain is EAGVVQSPRYKIIEKKQPVAFWCNPISGHNTLYWYLQNLGQGPELLIRYENEEAVDDSQLPKDRFSAERLKGVDSTLKIQPAELGDSAVYLCASRGTGDTEAFFGQGTRLTVV.

The rearrangement joins TRBV10-2 to TRBJ2-7; TRBD1 matches at 9 bases. Losses at the gene ends were 8 bases for V and 3 bases for J; bases not matched to a gene: 11. This CDR3 is 15 amino acids long. Germline V gene data show CDR1 as WSHSY and CDR2 as SAAADI. The CDR3, as DNA: TGCGCCAGCTCCTACAATGCGGGACAGGGCTACGAGCAGTACTTC. It encodes CASSYNAGQGYEQYF.

On this clone: Different DNA sequences within this sample yield the same CDR3. The chain recombines TRBV11-2 with TRBJ2-1; TRBD2 agrees at 10 bases. The germline gives CDR1 SGHAT, CDR2 FQNNGV. The CDR3 consists of 14 residues. The ends lost 5 bases at V and 3 bases at J; junction bases unmatched: 1. The CDR3 loop reads CASSRTSGYNEQFF. The CDR3 DNA sequence: TGTGCCAGCAGCCGGACTAGCGGCTACAATGAGCAGTTCTTC.

The chain links TRBV10-3 to TRBJ1-5; D is ambiguous. Germline V gene lookup returns CDR1 ENHRY and CDR2 SYGVKD. The V end lost 0 bases, the J end lost 0 bases, and 12 bases lay between the germline ends. CDR3 length: 17 amino acids. The CDR3 DNA reads TGTGCCATCAGTGAGTCCATCACAGTAAATAGCAATCAGCCCCAGCATTTT. Protein product: CAISESITVNSNQPQHF.

The V call is TRBV5-4, the J call TRBJ2-5; 11 nucleotides line up with TRBD1. CDR1 is SGHNT and CDR2 is YYREEE in the germline V gene (reference sequence). J lost 1 base, V lost 5 bases, and 10 bases had no gene match. The CDR3 totals 17 residues. CDR3 loop: CASRQMGTGGIQETQYF. CDR3 bases: TGTGCCAGCAGACAAATGGGGACAGGGGGAATCCAAGAGACCCAGTACTTC.

The chain carries TRBV11-1 and TRBJ2-7; 10 bases line up with TRBD1. The CDR3 covers 14 residues. J was trimmed by 6 bases and V by 1 base; bases with no gene match: 3. CDR1 is SGHAT, CDR2 FQDESV, per germline (reference sequence). The CDR3 is CASSLEGTGVEQYF. CDR3 DNA sequence: TGTGCCAGCAGCTTAGAGGGGACAGGGGTCGAGCAGTACTTC. Using reference TRBV11-1 and TRBJ2-7 for the parts outside the CDR3, the full variable domain is EAEVAQSPRYKITEKSQAVAFWCDPISGHATLYWYRQILGQGPELLVQFQDESVVDDSQLPKDRFSAERLKGVDSTLKIQPAELGDSAMYLCASSLEGTGVEQYFGPGTRLTVT.

This rearrangement joins TRBV6-5 to TRBJ2-2; D not resolved. From germline, CDR1 is MNHEY and CDR2 SVGAGI. CDR3 length: 14 amino acids. Trimming took 4 bases from V and 2 from J, leaving 8 bases between them. CDR3 loop: CASSSWRNTGELFF. In DNA, the CDR3 is TGTGCCAGCAGTTCATGGAGAAACACCGGGGAGCTGTTTTTT.

The chain carries TRBV12-1 and TRBJ2-1; TRBD2 reflects the table's D call only, with no check against the DNA. TRBV12-1 is reported as a pseudogene. CDR3 length: 17 residues. CDR3 in DNA: TGTGCCAGCAGCTGCCGCCCTAGCGGGAGTATGAAGGATGAGCAGTTCTTC. Translated: CASSCRPSGSMKDEQFF.

The chain carries TRBV28 and TRBJ2-3; 9 bases align to TRBD2. CDR3 length: 20 amino acids. The germline V gene has CDR1 MDHEN and CDR2 SYDVKM. V dropped 7 bases and J dropped 4; count of bases not matched to a gene: 24. The DNA for the CDR3 is TGTGCCAGCACCCCCGGGCCGAGGGCAGAGGGTAGCGGGAGTGCAGATACGCAGTATTTT. This translates into CASTPGPRAEGSGSADTQYF. The full variable domain, rest sourced from reference TRBV28 and TRBJ2-3, is DVKVTQSSRYLVKRTGEKVFLECVQDMDHENMFWYRQDPGLGLRLIYFSYDVKMKEKGDIPEGYSVSREKKERFSLILESASTNQTSMYLCASTPGPRAEGSGSADTQYFGPGTRLTVL.

Concerning this clone itself: The identical CDR3 is also encoded by other nucleotide sequences in the sample. The rearrangement links TRBV7-9 to TRBJ1-1; a possible D gene is TRBD1 (6 bases). CDR1 is SEHNR, CDR2 FQNEAQ, per germline (reference sequence). Between the trimmed V and J ends, which lost 5 bases and 1 base, there was a span of 8 bases. This CDR3 contains 13 residues. The CDR3 bases are TGTGCCAGCAGCGTGACAGGGAACACTGAAGCTTTCTTT. Translating it yields CASSVTGNTEAFF.

This chain joins TRBV7-9 and TRBJ2-1; 14 positions agree with TRBD2. This CDR3 contains 15 residues. CDR1 and CDR2 from the germline V gene are SEHNR and FQNEAQ (reference sequence). V shed 8 bases, J shed 5 bases, and the junction held 5 bases outside the gene matches. The CDR3 reads CASYGTSGGNNEQFF. CDR3 sequence (DNA): TGTGCCAGCTACGGGACTAGCGGGGGAAACAATGAGCAGTTCTTC.

V is TRBV5-1 and J is TRBJ1-5; no definite D call. V lost 0 bases and J lost 0, with 7 bases in between. CDR3 length: 15 amino acids. Looked up from germline, CDR1 is SGHRS and CDR2 is YFSETQ. The CDR3 is CASSLGHGSNQPQHF. CDR3 sequence (DNA): TGCGCCAGCAGCTTGGGTCACGGTAGCAATCAGCCCCAGCATTTT.

The chain joins TRBV5-5 to TRBJ2-2, with TRBD2 matching over 12 bases. CDR1 and CDR2 (germline): SGHKS, YYEKEE (reference sequence). V shed 3 bases, J shed 0 bases, and the junction held 3 bases outside the gene matches. This CDR3 is built from 17 residues. The CDR3 is CASSWTSGTANTGELFF. CDR3 DNA: TGTGCCAGCAGCTGGACTAGCGGGACTGCGAACACCGGGGAGCTGTTTTTT. Complete variable domain (other parts from reference TRBV5-5 and TRBJ2-2): DAGVTQSPTHLIKTRGQQVTLRCSPISGHKSVSWYQQVLGQGPQFIFQYYEKEERGRGNFPDRFSARQFPNYSSELNVNALLLGDSALYLCASSWTSGTANTGELFFGEGSRLTVL.

This chain connects TRBV15 to TRBJ2-1; D remains ambiguous. V was pared by 4 bases and J by 2 bases, with 6 bases between. CDR1 is LNHNV and CDR2 is YYDKDF in the germline V gene (reference sequence). The CDR3 contains 13 residues. The CDR3 reads CATSKDTYNEQFF. CDR3 sequence (DNA): TGTGCCACCAGCAAAGACACCTACAATGAGCAGTTCTTC.

In its sample, this clone was seen once. This sequence joins TRBV6-1 and TRBJ2-7; TRBD2 aligns across 12 bases. Per the germline V gene, CDR1 is MNHNS and CDR2 is SASEGT. With 3 bases clipped from V and 5 bases from J, the junction kept 8 bases outside the gene matches. This CDR3 comprises 16 residues. CDR3: CASSEVLAGGKNEQYF. CDR3 nucleotide sequence: TGTGCCAGCAGTGAGGTTCTAGCGGGAGGGAAAAACGAGCAGTACTTC.

The chain uses TRBV29-1 and TRBJ2-7; 11 bases match TRBD2. This CDR3 contains 15 residues. The V and J ends lost 4 bases and 3 bases, in that order; junction bases with no gene match: 8. In germline, CDR1 is SQVTM, CDR2 ANQGSEA. CDR3 region: CSVVTSGRPSYEQYF. Here the CDR3 DNA reads TGCAGCGTTGTAACTAGCGGGAGACCCAGCTACGAGCAGTACTTC.

V gene TRBV6-5 combines with J gene TRBJ2-7, with D possibly matching TRBD2 (5 bases). V was cut by 2 bases and J by 0 bases, with 11 bases left in between. This CDR3 spans 15 amino acids. CDR1 is MNHEY and CDR2 is SVGAGI in the germline V gene. CDR3 region: CASSYDSEGSYEQYF. The CDR3 bases are TGTGCCAGCAGTTACGATAGCGAGGGCTCCTACGAGCAGTACTTC.

This chain uses TRBV27 with TRBJ2-3, with D possibly TRBD1 on 6 matching bases. This CDR3 comprises 15 residues. The V end lost 5 bases, the J end lost 0 bases, and 12 bases lay between the germline ends. Germline CDR1 and CDR2: MNHEY and SMNVEV (reference sequence). CDR3 DNA sequence: TGTGCCAGCAGTCCAAGGACAGCTAGCACAGATACGCAGTATTTT. It specifies CASSPRTASTDTQYF.

This clone has only one observation. The V and J genes are TRBV7-9 and TRBJ2-5; the D gene is possibly TRBD1 (5 bases). In germline, CDR1 is SEHNR, CDR2 FQNEAQ (reference sequence). This CDR3 region has 16 residues. V was trimmed by 3 bases and J by 5 bases, leaving 19 bases between them. The CDR3 loop is CASSFITTVPFETQYF. CDR3 in DNA: TGTGCCAGCAGCTTTATAACGACAGTACCCTTCGAGACCCAGTACTTC.

V and J are TRBV7-9 and TRBJ2-1; the match to TRBD2 covers 8 bases. The CDR3 has 15 residues. Trimming removed 7 bases from V and 5 bases from J; junction bases left unmatched: 10. The germline gives CDR1 SEHNR, CDR2 FQNEAQ (reference sequence). The CDR3 loop is CASTWTSSPHNEQFF. Here the CDR3 DNA reads TGTGCCAGCACTTGGACTAGCTCCCCCCACAATGAGCAGTTCTTC. Together with reference TRBV7-9 and TRBJ2-1, the CDR3 gives the full variable domain: DTGVSQNPRHKITKRGQNVTFRCDPISEHNRLYWYRQTLGQGPEFLTYFQNEAQLEKSRLLSDRFSAERPKGSFSTLEIQRTEQGDSAMYLCASTWTSSPHNEQFFGPGTRLTVL.

The CDR3 DNA reads TGTGCCAGCAGTTTGAGGGAACCCTACGAGCAGTACTTC. Amino acid sequence: CASSLREPYEQYF. The chain couples TRBV27 to TRBJ2-7, with a tentative D call TRBD2 (5 bases). CDR1 is MNHEY, CDR2 SMNVEV, per germline (reference sequence). V dropped 3 bases and J dropped 2 bases, with 8 bases sitting between them. The CDR3 runs 13 residues.

The chain carries TRBV27 and TRBJ2-7; 9 nucleotides agree with TRBD1. The CDR3 is 15 residues long. V shed 0 bases and J 6 bases; nucleotides not matched to a gene: 6. CDR1 is MNHEY, CDR2 SMNVEV, per germline (reference sequence). CDR3 coding DNA: TGTGCCAGCAGTTTATCGGGGACAGGGTTTCTCGAGCAGTACTTC. Its protein is CASSLSGTGFLEQYF.

In this sample, this clone turned up once. J is TRBJ2-1 and V is TRBV19; 10 positions agree with TRBD2. Germline V gene lookup returns CDR1 LNHDA and CDR2 SQIVND (reference sequence). V was clipped by 3 bases and J by 5 bases; unmatched bases: 7. The CDR3 is 16 amino acids. CDR3 sequence: CASSILGLAGDNEQFF. For the CDR3, the DNA is TGTGCCAGTAGTATTCTAGGTCTAGCGGGGGACAATGAGCAGTTCTTC.

The chain uses TRBV29-1 and TRBJ2-5; TRBD2 aligns across 10 bases. Germline CDR1 SQVTM, CDR2 ANQGSEA. There are 15 residues in the CDR3. Trimming cost V 7 bases and J 2 bases; bases outside gene matches: 10. CDR3 loop: CSAYQTSGRQETQYF. The CDR3 DNA reads TGCAGCGCCTACCAGACTAGCGGGCGTCAAGAGACCCAGTACTTC. Full variable domain (remainder filled in from reference TRBV29-1 and TRBJ2-5): SAVISQKPSRDICQRGTSLTIQCQVDSQVTMMFWYRQQPGQSLTLIATANQGSEATYESGFVIDKFPISRPNLTFSTLTVSNMSPEDSSIYLCSAYQTSGRQETQYFGPGTRLLVL.

With respect to this clone: The germline gene is not matched at one end of the junction; a read error may be the cause. The V and J genes are TRBV7-7 and TRBJ2-1, with 7 bases identical to TRBD2. This CDR3 is built from 13 residues. Germline lookup yields CDR1 SSHAT and CDR2 FNYEAQ (reference sequence). This CDR3 is CASSLGGPREQFF. DNA of the CDR3: TGTGCTAGCAGCTTGGGAGGGCCACGTGAGCAGTTCTTC.

This chain links TRBV7-8 with TRBJ1-4; D perhaps matches TRBD1 (5 bases). The length of the CDR3 is 12 residues. Trimming removed 11 bases from V and 2 bases from J, with 9 bases in between. CDR1 and CDR2 from the germline V gene are SGHVS and FQNEAQ. The chain's CDR3 is CAAGGTNEKLFF. CDR3 in DNA: TGTGCCGCCGGGGGGACTAATGAAAAACTGTTTTTT. The full variable domain, in which reference TRBV7-8 and TRBJ1-4 provide the parts outside the CDR3, is GAGVSQSPRYKVAKRGQDVALRCDPISGHVSLFWYQQALGQGPEFLTYFQNEAQLDKSGLPSDRFFAERPEGSVSTLKIQRTQQEDSAVYLCAAGGTNEKLFFGSGTQLSVL.

The gene calls are TRBV11-3 and TRBJ2-3, with 7 bases matching TRBD2. Germline V CDR1 and CDR2: SGHNT, YENEEA. V lost 6 bases to trimming and J lost 1 base; unmatched junction nucleotides: 7. This CDR3 is 15 amino acids long. CDR3 sequence reads: CASSLMAGGTDTQYF. The DNA for the CDR3 is TGTGCCAGCAGTTTGATGGCGGGAGGCACAGATACGCAGTATTTT.